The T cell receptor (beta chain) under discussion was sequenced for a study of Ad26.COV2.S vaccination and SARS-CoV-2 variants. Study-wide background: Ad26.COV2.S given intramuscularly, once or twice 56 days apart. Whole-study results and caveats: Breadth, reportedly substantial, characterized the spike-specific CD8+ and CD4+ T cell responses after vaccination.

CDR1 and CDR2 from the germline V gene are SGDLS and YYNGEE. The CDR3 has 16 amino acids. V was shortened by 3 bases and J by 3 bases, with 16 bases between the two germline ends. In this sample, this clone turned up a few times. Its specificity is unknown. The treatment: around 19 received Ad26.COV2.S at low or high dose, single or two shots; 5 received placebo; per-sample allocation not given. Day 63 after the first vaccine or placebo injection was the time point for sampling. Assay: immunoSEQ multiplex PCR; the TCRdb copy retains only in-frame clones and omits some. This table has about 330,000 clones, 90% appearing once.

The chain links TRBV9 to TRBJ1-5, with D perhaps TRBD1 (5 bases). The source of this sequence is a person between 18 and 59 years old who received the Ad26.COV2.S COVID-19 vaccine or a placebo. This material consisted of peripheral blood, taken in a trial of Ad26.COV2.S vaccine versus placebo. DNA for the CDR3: TGTGCCAGCAGCGGCGGCTCCGGGGCCACCAATCAGCCCCAGCATTTT. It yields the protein CASSGGSGATNQPQHF.